These 31 T cell receptor beta chains were sequenced from one sample in a study of control samples from healthy donors and cancer patients. Assay: immunoSEQ multiplex PCR; the TCRdb copy retains only in-frame clones and omits some. The sample lists about 130,000 clones, over 80% occurring once. The source material was blood. These receptors were obtained from a woman aged 45-65 years in good health.

The rearrangement links TRBV11-2 to TRBJ1-1; D is uncertain. The length of the CDR3 is 14 residues. Trimming stripped 4 bases from V and 4 bases from J, with 13 bases between. Germline V gene sequence: CDR1 SGHAT, CDR2 FQNNGV. CDR3 nucleotide sequence: TGTGCCAGCAGCTCGGGCCTTTCGGGCACTGAAGCTTTCTTT. This translates into CASSSGLSGTEAFF.

This sequence joins TRBV18 and TRBJ2-7; D perhaps matches TRBD2 (5 bases). Germline lookup yields CDR1 KGHSH and CDR2 LQKENI. This CDR3 is 12 amino acids long. V was trimmed by 5 bases and J by 2 bases, leaving 7 bases between them. Here the CDR3 reads CASSAGAYEQYF. The CDR3 nucleotides read TGTGCCAGCTCAGCGGGTGCCTACGAGCAGTACTTC. The full variable domain, in which reference TRBV18 and TRBJ2-7 provide the parts outside the CDR3, is NAGVMQNPRHLVRRRGQEARLRCSPMKGHSHVYWYRQLPEEGLKFMVYLQKENIIDESGMPKERFSAEFPKEGPSILRIQQVVRGDSAAYFCASSAGAYEQYFGPGTRLTVT.

The rearrangement links TRBV7-9 to TRBJ1-1; no reliable D call. The CDR3 is 11 amino acids. Between the trimmed V and J ends, which lost 5 bases and 5 bases, there was a span of 6 bases. CDR1 and CDR2 from the germline V gene are SEHNR and FQNEAQ (reference sequence). The DNA of the CDR3 is TGTGCCAGCAGCCCTAAAACTGAAGCTTTCTTT. Protein product: CASSPKTEAFF.

V and J are TRBV18 and TRBJ2-1, with TRBD2 as a possible D gene (5 bases). The germline CDR1 and CDR2 sequences are KGHSH and LQKENI. The CDR3 length is 15 residues. Deletions cut 3 bases from V and 0 bases from J, with 9 bases between. This chain's CDR3 is CASSPDGGSYNEQFF. DNA for the CDR3: TGTGCCAGCTCACCCGACGGAGGCTCCTACAATGAGCAGTTCTTC.

The rearrangement joins TRBV19 to TRBJ1-4, with 7 bases aligning to TRBD1. Per the germline V gene, CDR1 is LNHDA and CDR2 is SQIVND (reference sequence). The CDR3 is 15 residues long. Unmatched junction bases numbered 9, after V lost 7 bases and J lost 4 bases. This CDR3 reads CASTPRGQINEKLFF. The CDR3 region has the DNA TGTGCCAGTACCCCTCGGGGACAGATTAATGAAAAACTGTTTTTT.

This clone was observed a few times. J is TRBJ1-4 and V is TRBV3-1 (or the pseudogene TRBV3-2); the D gene is possibly TRBD1 (6 bases). Germline-derived CDR1 and CDR2 are LGHDT and YNNKEL (reference sequence). The CDR3 totals 16 residues. Trimming left V 4 bases short and J 5 bases short, with 17 bases between. CDR3 DNA sequence: TGTGCCAGCAGCCGGGTTGTAACAGGGATCAATGAAAAACTGTTTTTT. Its translation: CASSRVVTGINEKLFF.

The table lists this clone with a count of one. The V and J genes are TRBV2 and TRBJ1-2; D is possibly TRBD1 (6 bases). CDR1 is SNHLY, CDR2 FYNNEI, per germline. With 0 bases removed from V and 8 bases from J, the gap between germline ends came to 13 bases. The CDR3 totals 14 residues. This CDR3 is CASSEAQGIGGYTF. In DNA form, the CDR3 reads TGTGCCAGCAGTGAAGCCCAGGGGATAGGGGGCTACACCTTC.

This chain uses TRBV13 with TRBJ2-5; 8 positions agree with TRBD1. Germline-derived CDR1 and CDR2 are PRHDT and FYEKMQ (reference sequence). The length of the CDR3 is 16 residues. Trimming took 3 bases from V and 2 from J; bases not matched to a gene: 8. CDR3 amino acids: CASSFRGQASQETQYF. CDR3 coding DNA: TGTGCCAGCAGCTTCAGGGGGCAGGCCTCACAAGAGACCCAGTACTTC.

The rearrangement uses TRBV5-6 and TRBJ2-7, with TRBD1 matching over 8 bases. The germline V gene has CDR1 SGHDT and CDR2 YYEEEE. Losses at the gene ends were 6 bases for V and 4 bases for J; bases not matched to a gene: 9. The CDR3 has 14 amino acids. DNA of the CDR3: TGTGCCAGCACCTCCGTGACAGGGGTTTACGAGCAGTACTTC. Encoded protein: CASTSVTGVYEQYF.

V and J are TRBV5-1 and TRBJ1-6, with D possibly being TRBD1 (6 bases). CDR1 and CDR2 from the germline V gene are SGHRS and YFSETQ. The CDR3 totals 12 residues. The ends were cut back, 7 bases at V and 6 bases at J, with 8 bases in the middle. DNA for the CDR3: TGCGCCAGCCGGGACACTAATTCACCCCTCCACTTT. It specifies CASRDTNSPLHF.

The J gene is TRBJ2-7, the V gene TRBV19; the match to TRBD1 covers 9 bases. The CDR3 consists of 15 residues. Trimming cost V 1 base and J 2 bases; bases outside gene matches: 3. The germline V gene encodes CDR1 LNHDA and CDR2 SQIVND (reference sequence). The CDR3 region is CASSIVGQGTYEQYF. CDR3 DNA sequence: TGTGCCAGTAGTATAGTAGGACAGGGGACCTACGAGCAGTACTTC.

This chain uses TRBV28 with TRBJ2-7; 11 bases map to TRBD2. This CDR3 has 15 residues. Germline-derived CDR1 and CDR2 are MDHEN and SYDVKM. Trimming at V came to 1 base and at J to 5 bases, leaving 4 bases not matched to a gene. The CDR3 protein is CASSLSVAGGHEQYF. DNA of the CDR3: TGTGCCAGCAGTTTATCGGTAGCGGGAGGGCACGAGCAGTACTTC.

The chain uses TRBV28 and TRBJ1-1, with D perhaps TRBD1 (5 bases). There are 13 residues in the CDR3. CDR1 MDHEN and CDR2 SYDVKM come from the germline V gene. V lost 7 bases and J 5 bases, leaving 14 bases between the germline ends. The CDR3 sequence is CASNPGGDTEAFF. The DNA for the CDR3 is TGTGCCAGCAACCCGGGGGGAGATACTGAAGCTTTCTTT.

The rearrangement links TRBV9 to TRBJ1-2; 8 bases match TRBD1. From germline, CDR1 is SGDLS and CDR2 YYNGEE. Trimming cost V 0 bases and J 7 bases; bases outside gene matches: 17. The CDR3 runs to 18 residues. CDR3 DNA: TGTGCCAGCAGCGTAGAACTCAGGACAGGGAAGGGGTTTGGTGGCTACACCTTC. This sequence encodes CASSVELRTGKGFGGYTF.

The V call is TRBV30, the J call TRBJ1-4; D perhaps matches TRBD1 (5 bases). The V end was cut by 1 base, the J end by 6 bases, with 9 bases between. The CDR3 loop spans 13 amino acids. Germline V CDR1 and CDR2: GTSNPN, SVGIG (reference sequence). In DNA, the CDR3 is TGTGCCTGGAGTGGGGACGGATATGAAAAACTGTTTTTT. This gives the protein CAWSGDGYEKLFF.

V usage is TRBV5-8 and J usage is TRBJ1-5; D is ambiguous. Deletions cut 4 bases from V and 6 bases from J, with 8 bases between. The CDR3 spans 12 residues. Germline-derived CDR1 and CDR2 are SGHTS and YDEGEE. CDR3 in DNA: TGTGCCAGCAGCAGTCGGGGTCAGCCCCAGCATTTT. This translates into CASSSRGQPQHF.

The chain is built from TRBV27 and TRBJ1-1; D might be TRBD1 (5 bases). V lost 0 bases to trimming and J lost 10 bases, with 12 bases between them. CDR1 is MNHEY, CDR2 SMNVEV, per germline (reference sequence). This CDR3 region has 13 residues. The CDR3 here is CASSLSSSGGAFF. In DNA form, the CDR3 reads TGTGCCAGCAGTTTATCGAGCTCCGGGGGAGCTTTCTTT.

Details on this clone: The same CDR3 is also encoded by other DNA sequences in this sample. V gene TRBV5-1 combines with J gene TRBJ2-3; the D is unclear. Trimming cost V 0 bases and J 0 bases, with 5 bases left between them. CDR1 SGHRS and CDR2 YFSETQ come from the germline V gene. The CDR3 has 14 residues. The CDR3 DNA reads TGCGCCAGCAGCTTGGGCCCAAGCACAGATACGCAGTATTTT. Amino acid sequence: CASSLGPSTDTQYF.

The chain carries TRBV9 and TRBJ2-5; no clear D. Trimming removed 0 bases from V and 4 bases from J, with 13 bases in between. The CDR3 is 15 residues long. CDR1 and CDR2 from the germline V gene are SGDLS and YYNGEE. Here the CDR3 reads CASSVDRGISETQYF. The CDR3 DNA sequence: TGTGCCAGCAGCGTAGACCGCGGCATATCAGAGACCCAGTACTTC.

The chain recombines TRBV25-1 with TRBJ1-2; tentatively, D is TRBD1 (5 bases). V was cut by 5 bases and J by 2 bases, with 6 bases left in between. The CDR3 runs 12 residues. CDR1 MGHDK and CDR2 SYGVNS come from the germline V gene. The CDR3 loop is CASSRQNYGYTF. The CDR3, as DNA: TGTGCCAGCAGTCGACAGAACTATGGCTACACCTTC.

The chain has TRBV11-2 and TRBJ1-1; D not certain. Germline assignment: CDR1 SGHAT and CDR2 FQNNGV. CDR3 length equals 13 residues. The V gene lost 0 bases and the J gene lost 1 base, with 3 bases spanning the gap. CDR3 bases: TGTGCCAGCAGCTTAGACCGGAACACTGAAGCTTTCTTT. This codes for CASSLDRNTEAFF.

CDR3 DNA: TGTGCCAGCAGCTCGAATCGGGCAGGGTGGGATTCACCCCTCCACTTT. This translates into CASSSNRAGWDSPLHF. This sequence joins TRBV2 and TRBJ1-6; a possible D gene is TRBD1 (5 bases). V was clipped by 6 bases and J by 8 bases, with 20 bases between them. This CDR3 region has 16 residues. Germline V CDR1 and CDR2: SNHLY, FYNNEI.

The rearrangement links TRBV12-3 or TRBV12-4 to TRBJ1-2; no clear D gene. Trimming pared 5 bases from V and 2 bases from J, leaving 9 bases between. The CDR3 extends over 13 amino acids. The CDR3 region is CASSETMNYGYTF. In DNA form, the CDR3 reads TGTGCCAGCAGTGAAACTATGAACTATGGCTACACCTTC.

The chain is built from TRBV2 and TRBJ2-2; D gene ambiguous. Germline lookup yields CDR1 SNHLY and CDR2 FYNNEI. V was shortened by 3 bases and J by 7 bases, with 6 bases between the two germline ends. The CDR3 covers 12 residues. This CDR3 is CASSDIVGELFF. CDR3 nucleotides: TGTGCCAGCAGTGATATTGTCGGGGAGCTGTTTTTT.

This clone appeared once. The chain employs TRBV19 and TRBJ2-7; 9 bases are shared with TRBD1. Germline V CDR1 and CDR2: LNHDA, SQIVND (reference sequence). This CDR3 contains 12 residues. V was pared by 9 bases and J by 6 bases, with 6 bases of the junction left unmatched. The DNA for the CDR3 is TGTGCCAGCTCCGGGACAGGGTTCGAGCAGTACTTC. Protein sequence: CASSGTGFEQYF.

J is TRBJ2-7 and V is TRBV5-1; TRBD2 aligns across 8 bases. Germline values: CDR1 SGHRS, CDR2 YFSETQ. V trimming: 4 bases; J trimming: 3 bases; junction bases outside the gene matches: 6. The CDR3 sequence is 14 residues long. CDR3 DNA: TGCGCCAGCAGCCCTTTAGGGACTAGCTACGAGCAGTACTTC. This gives the protein CASSPLGTSYEQYF.

This clone appeared once. The chain couples TRBV11-3 to TRBJ2-3, with 12 bases that match TRBD2. Germline V lookup: CDR1 SGHNT, CDR2 YENEEA. V gave up 5 bases and J gave up 0 bases; unmatched junction bases: 3. The CDR3 has 16 residues. The CDR3 spells CASSTGLAGSTDTQYF. The CDR3 DNA is TGTGCCAGCAGCACAGGACTAGCGGGGAGCACAGATACGCAGTATTTT.

The V and J genes are TRBV5-1 and TRBJ1-5; D might be TRBD1 (6 bases). This CDR3 comprises 16 residues. The ends were cut back, 2 bases at V and 10 bases at J, with 22 bases in the middle. From germline, CDR1 is SGHRS and CDR2 YFSETQ. The CDR3 DNA reads as TGCGCCAGCAGCTTATCCCCCGGACAGACCCCAGGACCCCAGCATTTT. This sequence encodes CASSLSPGQTPGPQHF.

The DNA of the CDR3 is TGTGCCATCAGCGCTCAACAGGGTGGAGGGGACGAGCAGTACTTC. It specifies CAISAQQGGGDEQYF. This rearrangement joins TRBV10-3 to TRBJ2-7; D possibly matches TRBD1 or TRBD2 (6 bases each). Germline loops: CDR1 ENHRY, CDR2 SYGVKD. The length of the CDR3 is 15 residues. V lost 6 bases and J lost 5, with 20 bases in between.

The genes are TRBV28 and TRBJ2-4; no firm D call. Germline V CDR1 and CDR2: MDHEN, SYDVKM. The V and J ends lost 8 bases and 2 bases respectively, with 13 bases between them. This CDR3 has 14 amino acids. CDR3 sequence reads: CASGLGSSKNIQYF. DNA for the CDR3: TGTGCCAGCGGCTTAGGGTCGTCCAAAAACATTCAGTACTTC.

This clone was seen once. This chain uses TRBV10-2 with TRBJ1-1; 11 bases are shared with TRBD1. The CDR3 sequence is 14 residues long. Germline assignment: CDR1 WSHSY and CDR2 SAAADI. The junction had 3 bases not matched to a gene; V was cut back by 1 base and J by 8 bases. Here the CDR3 DNA reads TGCGCCAGCAGTGAGTTCCGGGACAGGGGGGAAGCTTTCTTT. Amino acid sequence: CASSEFRDRGEAFF.